The present entry profiles one T cell receptor (beta chain) with its context. The data were taken from a study of cytomegalovirus exposure and HLA in healthy donors. The CDR3 contains 13 residues. CDR1 and CDR2 (germline): LNHDA, SQIVND (reference sequence). With 9 bases clipped from V and 7 bases from J, the junction kept 11 bases outside the gene matches. Both 60 Vbeta primers and 13 Jbeta primers went into the PCR. This table comes from immunoSEQ multiplex PCR, and its TCRdb copy is limited to in-frame clones, with some not included. The sample carries about 120,000 clones, 79% recorded once. The chain carries TRBV19 and TRBJ2-7; TRBD1 agrees at 8 bases. Specimen: PBMCs. The TCR originated in a woman between 18 and 30 years old in good health and CMV-seropositive. The DNA for the CDR3 is TGTGCCAGCAGATCCGGGACAGGCGGGGAGCAGTACTTC. It codes for CASRSGTGGEQYF.